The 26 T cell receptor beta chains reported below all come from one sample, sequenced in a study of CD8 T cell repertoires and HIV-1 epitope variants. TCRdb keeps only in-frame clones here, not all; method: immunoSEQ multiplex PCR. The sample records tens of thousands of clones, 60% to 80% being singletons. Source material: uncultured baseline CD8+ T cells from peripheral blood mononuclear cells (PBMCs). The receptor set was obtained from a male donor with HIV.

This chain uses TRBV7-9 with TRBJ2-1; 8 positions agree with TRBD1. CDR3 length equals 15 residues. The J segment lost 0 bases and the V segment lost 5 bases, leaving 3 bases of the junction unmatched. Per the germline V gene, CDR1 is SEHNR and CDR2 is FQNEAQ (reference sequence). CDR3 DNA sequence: TGTGCCAGCAGCCCGACAGGGGCCTCCTACAATGAGCAGTTCTTC. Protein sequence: CASSPTGASYNEQFF. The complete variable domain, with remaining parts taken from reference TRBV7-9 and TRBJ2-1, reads DTGVSQNPRHKITKRGQNVTFRCDPISEHNRLYWYRQTLGQGPEFLTYFQNEAQLEKSRLLSDRFSAERPKGSFSTLEIQRTEQGDSAMYLCASSPTGASYNEQFFGPGTRLTVL.

CDR3 loop: CASSLPGPGANVLTF. The DNA of the CDR3 is TGTGCCAGCAGTTTACCAGGGCCCGGGGCCAACGTCCTGACTTTC. The rearrangement joins TRBV28 to TRBJ2-6; D possibly corresponds to TRBD1 (5 bases). Looked up from germline, CDR1 is MDHEN and CDR2 is SYDVKM. This CDR3 comprises 15 residues. V lost 2 bases to trimming and J lost 4 bases, with 9 bases between them. Full variable domain (missing parts from reference TRBV28 and TRBJ2-6): DVKVTQSSRYLVKRTGEKVFLECVQDMDHENMFWYRQDPGLGLRLIYFSYDVKMKEKGDIPEGYSVSREKKERFSLILESASTNQTSMYLCASSLPGPGANVLTFGAGSRLTVL.

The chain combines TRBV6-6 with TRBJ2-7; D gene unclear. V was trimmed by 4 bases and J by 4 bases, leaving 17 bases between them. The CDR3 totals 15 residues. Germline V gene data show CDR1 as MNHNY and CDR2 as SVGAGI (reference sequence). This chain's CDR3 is CASSSFGTRRYEQYF. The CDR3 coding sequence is TGTGCCAGCAGTTCCTTCGGTACCCGTCGGTACGAGCAGTACTTC.

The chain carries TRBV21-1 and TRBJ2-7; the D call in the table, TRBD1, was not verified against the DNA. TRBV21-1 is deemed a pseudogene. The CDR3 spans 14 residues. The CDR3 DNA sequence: TGTGCCAGCAGCAACGCCGGGACACCCTACGAGCAGTACTTC. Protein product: CASSNAGTPYEQYF.

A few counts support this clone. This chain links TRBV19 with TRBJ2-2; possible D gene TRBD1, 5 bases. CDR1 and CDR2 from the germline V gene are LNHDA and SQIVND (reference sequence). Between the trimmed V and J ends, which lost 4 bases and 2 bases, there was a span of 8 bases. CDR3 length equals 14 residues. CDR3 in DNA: TGTGCCAGTAGTAGGACACAAAACACCGGGGAGCTGTTTTTT. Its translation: CASSRTQNTGELFF.

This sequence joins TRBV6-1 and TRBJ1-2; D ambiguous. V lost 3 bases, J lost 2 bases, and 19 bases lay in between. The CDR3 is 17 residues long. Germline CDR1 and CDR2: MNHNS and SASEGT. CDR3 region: CASSDVGDVATNYGYTF. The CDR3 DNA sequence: TGTGCCAGCAGTGATGTGGGCGACGTCGCGACGAACTATGGCTACACCTTC.

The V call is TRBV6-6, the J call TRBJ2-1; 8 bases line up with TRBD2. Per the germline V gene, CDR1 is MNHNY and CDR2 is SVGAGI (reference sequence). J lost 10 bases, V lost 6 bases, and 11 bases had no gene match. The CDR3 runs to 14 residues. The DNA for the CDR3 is TGTGCCAGCAGCTCCCTCGGGGGGGCTGAAGAGCAGTTCTTC. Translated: CASSSLGGAEEQFF.

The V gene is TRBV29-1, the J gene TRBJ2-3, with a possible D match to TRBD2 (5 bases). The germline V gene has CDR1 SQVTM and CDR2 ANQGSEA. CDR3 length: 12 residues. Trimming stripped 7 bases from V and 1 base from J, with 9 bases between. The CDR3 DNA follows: TGCAGCGGGGAGACGGGCACAGATACGCAGTATTTT. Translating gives CSGETGTDTQYF.

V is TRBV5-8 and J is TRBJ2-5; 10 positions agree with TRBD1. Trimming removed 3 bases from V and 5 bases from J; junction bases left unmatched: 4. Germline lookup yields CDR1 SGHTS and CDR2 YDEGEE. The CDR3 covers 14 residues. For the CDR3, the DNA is TGTGCCAGCAGCTCACCGGGACAGGGGGAGACCCAGTACTTC. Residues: CASSSPGQGETQYF.

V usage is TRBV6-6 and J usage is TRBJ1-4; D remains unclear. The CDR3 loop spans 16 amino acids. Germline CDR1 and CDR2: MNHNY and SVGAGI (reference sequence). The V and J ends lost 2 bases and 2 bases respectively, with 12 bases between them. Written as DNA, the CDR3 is TGTGCCAGCAGTTACGTTGGCGGAGTCACTAATGAAAAACTGTTTTTT. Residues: CASSYVGGVTNEKLFF.

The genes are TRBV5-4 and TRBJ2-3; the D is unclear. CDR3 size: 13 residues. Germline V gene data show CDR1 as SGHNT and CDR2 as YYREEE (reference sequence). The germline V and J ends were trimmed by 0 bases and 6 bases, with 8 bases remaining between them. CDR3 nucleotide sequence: TGTGCCAGCAGCTTGGATTTCGGGGATACGCAGTATTTT. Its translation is CASSLDFGDTQYF.

The CDR3 DNA is TGTGCCAGCAGTGTACTAACCTCCTACGAGCAGTACTTC. Its protein is CASSVLTSYEQYF. J is TRBJ2-7 and V is TRBV2; D is undetermined. Per the germline V gene, CDR1 is SNHLY and CDR2 is FYNNEI. Trimming cost V 4 bases and J 0 bases, with 7 bases left between them. CDR3 size: 13 residues.

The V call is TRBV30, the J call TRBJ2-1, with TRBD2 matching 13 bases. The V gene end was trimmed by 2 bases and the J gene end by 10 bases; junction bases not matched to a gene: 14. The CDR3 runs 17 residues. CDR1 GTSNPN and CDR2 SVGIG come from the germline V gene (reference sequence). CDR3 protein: CAWSSGTSGALFGEQFF. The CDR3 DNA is TGTGCCTGGAGTTCCGGGACTAGCGGGGCTCTTTTCGGGGAGCAGTTCTTC.

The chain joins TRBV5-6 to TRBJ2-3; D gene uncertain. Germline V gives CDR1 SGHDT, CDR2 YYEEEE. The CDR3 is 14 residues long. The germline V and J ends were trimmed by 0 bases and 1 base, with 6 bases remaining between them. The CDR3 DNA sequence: TGTGCCAGCAGCTTGGGTTACGGCACAGATACGCAGTATTTT. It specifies CASSLGYGTDTQYF. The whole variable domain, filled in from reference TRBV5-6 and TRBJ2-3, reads DAGVTQSPTHLIKTRGQQVTLRCSPKSGHDTVSWYQQALGQGPQFIFQYYEEEERQRGNFPDRFSGHQFPNYSSELNVNALLLGDSALYLCASSLGYGTDTQYFGPGTRLTVL.

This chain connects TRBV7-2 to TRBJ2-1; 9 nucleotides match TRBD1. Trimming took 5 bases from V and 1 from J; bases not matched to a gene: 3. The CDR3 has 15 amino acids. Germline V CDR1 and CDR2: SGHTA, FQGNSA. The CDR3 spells CASSPDRGSYNEQFF. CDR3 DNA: TGTGCCAGCAGCCCCGACAGGGGGTCCTACAATGAGCAGTTCTTC.

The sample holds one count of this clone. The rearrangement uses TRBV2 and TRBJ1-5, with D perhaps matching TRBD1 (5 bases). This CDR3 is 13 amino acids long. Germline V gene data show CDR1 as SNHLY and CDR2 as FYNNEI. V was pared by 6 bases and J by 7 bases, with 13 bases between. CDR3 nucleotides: TGTGCCAGCAGCCACCCGGGGGACCAGCCCCAGCATTTT. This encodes CASSHPGDQPQHF.

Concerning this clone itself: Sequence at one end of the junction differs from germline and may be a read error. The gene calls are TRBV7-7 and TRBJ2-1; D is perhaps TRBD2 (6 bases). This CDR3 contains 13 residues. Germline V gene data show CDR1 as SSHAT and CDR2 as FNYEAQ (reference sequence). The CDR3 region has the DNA TGTGCTAGCAGCTCGGGACTTAGGAATGAGCAGTTCTTC. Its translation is CASSSGLRNEQFF.

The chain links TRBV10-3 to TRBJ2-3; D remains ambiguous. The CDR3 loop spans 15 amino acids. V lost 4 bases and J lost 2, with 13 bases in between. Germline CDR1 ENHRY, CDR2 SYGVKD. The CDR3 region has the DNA TGTGCCATCAGTGTAGGAACAACCATCACAGATACGCAGTATTTT. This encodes CAISVGTTITDTQYF.

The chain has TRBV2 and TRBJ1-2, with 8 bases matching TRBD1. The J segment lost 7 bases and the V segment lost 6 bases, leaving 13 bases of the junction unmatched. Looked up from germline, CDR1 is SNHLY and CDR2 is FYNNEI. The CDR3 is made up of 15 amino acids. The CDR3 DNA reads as TGTGCCAGCAGCGTCCTTACAGGGGGGAGAGGTGGCTACACCTTC. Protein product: CASSVLTGGRGGYTF.

The CDR3 reads CGMKREDTGELFF. The CDR3 nucleotides read TGTGGTATGAAGCGGGAGGACACCGGGGAGCTGTTTTTT. V gene TRBV28 combines with J gene TRBJ2-2; 9 positions agree with TRBD2. Germline loops: CDR1 MDHEN, CDR2 SYDVKM. The CDR3 is 13 amino acids.

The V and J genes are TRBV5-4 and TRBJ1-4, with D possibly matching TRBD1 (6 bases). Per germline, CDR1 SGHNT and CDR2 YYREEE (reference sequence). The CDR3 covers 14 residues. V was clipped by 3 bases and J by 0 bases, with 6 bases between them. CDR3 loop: CASSSGATNEKLFF. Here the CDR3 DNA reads TGTGCCAGCAGCTCAGGGGCAACTAATGAAAAACTGTTTTTT.

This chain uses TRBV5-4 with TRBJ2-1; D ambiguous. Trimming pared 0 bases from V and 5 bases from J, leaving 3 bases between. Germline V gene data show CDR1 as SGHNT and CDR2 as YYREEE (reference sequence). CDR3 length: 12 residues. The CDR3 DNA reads TGTGCCAGCAGCTTGGCTAACAATGAGCAGTTCTTC. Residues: CASSLANNEQFF.

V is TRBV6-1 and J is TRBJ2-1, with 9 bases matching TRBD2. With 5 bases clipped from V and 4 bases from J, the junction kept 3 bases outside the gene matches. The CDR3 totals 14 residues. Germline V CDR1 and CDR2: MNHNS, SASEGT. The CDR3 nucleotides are TGTGCCAGCAGTAAGCGGGAGGCGTACAATGAGCAGTTCTTC. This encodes CASSKREAYNEQFF.

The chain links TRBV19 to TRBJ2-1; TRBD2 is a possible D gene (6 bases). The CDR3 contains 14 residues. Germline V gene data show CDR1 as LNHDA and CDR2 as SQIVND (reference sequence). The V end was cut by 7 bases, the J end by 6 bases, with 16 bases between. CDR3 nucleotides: TGTGCCAGTAAGGTCCAGGGAGGCGCCAATGAGCAGTTCTTC. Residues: CASKVQGGANEQFF.

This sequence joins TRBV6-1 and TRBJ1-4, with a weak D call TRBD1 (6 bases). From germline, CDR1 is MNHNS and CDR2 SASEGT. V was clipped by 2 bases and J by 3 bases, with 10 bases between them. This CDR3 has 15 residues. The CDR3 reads CASSEMWGPNEKLFF. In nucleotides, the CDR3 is TGTGCCAGCAGTGAAATGTGGGGGCCTAATGAAAAACTGTTTTTT.

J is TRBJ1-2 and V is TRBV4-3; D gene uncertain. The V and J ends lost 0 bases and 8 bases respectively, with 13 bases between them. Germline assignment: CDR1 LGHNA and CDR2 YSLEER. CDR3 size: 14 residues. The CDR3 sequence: CASSQDRAEGGYTF. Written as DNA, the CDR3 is TGCGCCAGCAGCCAAGATAGAGCGGAAGGGGGCTACACCTTC.